A single sample gave rise to the 12 T cell receptor beta chains below, sequenced in a study of neoadjuvant anti-PD-1 for oral cavity cancer. Generated by immunoSEQ multiplex PCR, the TCRdb table keeps only in-frame clones and is missing some. The table lists around 16,000 clones, 60% to 80% of them singletons. The specimen comprised PBMCs, sampled before nivolumab (anti-PD-1) treatment. The receptors originated from a person between 40 and 85 years old with oral cavity squamous cell carcinoma.

V is TRBV5-1 and J is TRBJ1-1; D unresolved. Germline V gene lookup returns CDR1 SGHRS and CDR2 YFSETQ. This CDR3 spans 13 amino acids. Trimming cost V 2 bases and J 4 bases, with 9 bases left between them. In nucleotides, the CDR3 is TGCGCCAGCAGCTTTGGAGCGAGCACTGAAGCTTTCTTT. Its protein product is CASSFGASTEAFF.

This clone was seen a few times. In DNA, the CDR3 is TGTGCCAGCAGCTTACTGAACACTGAAGCTTTCTTT. Protein sequence: CASSLLNTEAFF. The genes are TRBV7-9 and TRBJ1-1, with D unresolved. Trimming cost V 2 bases and J 0 bases, with 1 base left between them. Looked up from germline, CDR1 is SEHNR and CDR2 is FQNEAQ (reference sequence). The CDR3 is made up of 12 amino acids.

The V and J genes are TRBV11-2 and TRBJ1-5; TRBD1 matches at 7 bases. The CDR3 covers 14 residues. Germline-derived CDR1 and CDR2 are SGHAT and FQNNGV. V lost 5 bases to trimming and J lost 7 bases; unmatched junction nucleotides: 8. CDR3 nucleotides: TGTGCCAGCAGCGCCTCGACAGGGTACCAGCCCCAGCATTTT. It yields the protein CASSASTGYQPQHF.

This sequence joins TRBV9 and TRBJ2-2; 11 bases agree with TRBD1. Germline CDR1 is SGDLS and CDR2 is YYNGEE. Trimming removed 4 bases from V and 6 bases from J; junction bases left unmatched: 5. The CDR3 covers 15 residues. The CDR3 protein is CASSRGQGAAGELFF. The CDR3 bases are TGTGCCAGCAGCCGAGGACAGGGGGCAGCCGGGGAGCTGTTTTTT.

The V and J genes are TRBV29-1 and TRBJ2-7, with D possibly being TRBD1 or TRBD2 (6 bases each). From germline, CDR1 is SQVTM and CDR2 ANQGSEA. Deletions cut 4 bases from V and 6 bases from J, with 16 bases between. The CDR3 length is 13 residues. The DNA of the CDR3 is TGCAGCGTTGTAGGAGACAGGAGGGTCGAGCAGTACTTC. It yields the protein CSVVGDRRVEQYF.

The V gene is TRBV30, the J gene TRBJ2-7, with TRBD2 matching 11 bases. There are 16 residues in the CDR3. Germline CDR1 and CDR2: GTSNPN and SVGIG (reference sequence). Trimming removed 2 bases from V and 1 base from J; junction bases left unmatched: 7. The CDR3, as DNA: TGTGCCTGGAGTAAAGCCGGGACTAGCGGATCCTACGAGCAGTACTTC. Its protein is CAWSKAGTSGSYEQYF.

V and J are TRBV6-6 and TRBJ2-4; TRBD1 matches at 10 bases. Germline V gene sequence: CDR1 MNHNY, CDR2 SVGAGI (reference sequence). The CDR3 consists of 16 residues. Trimming removed 7 bases from V and 0 bases from J; junction bases left unmatched: 6. CDR3 sequence (DNA): TGTGCCAGCACCCCGGGACAGGGGATAGCCAAAAACATTCAGTACTTC. It codes for CASTPGQGIAKNIQYF.

V gene TRBV13 combines with J gene TRBJ2-1, with TRBD1 matching 7 bases. The CDR3 loop spans 14 amino acids. J gave up 5 bases and V 5 bases, and 6 bases lay outside the gene matches. Germline V gives CDR1 PRHDT, CDR2 FYEKMQ (reference sequence). Here the CDR3 reads CASSTQGPDNEQFF. The CDR3 coding sequence is TGTGCCAGCAGCACACAGGGGCCCGACAATGAGCAGTTCTTC. Full variable domain (rest looked up from reference TRBV13 and TRBJ2-1): AAGVIQSPRHLIKEKRETATLKCYPIPRHDTVYWYQQGPGQDPQFLISFYEKMQSDKGSIPDRFSAQQFSDYHSELNMSSLELGDSALYFCASSTQGPDNEQFFGPGTRLTVL.

This clone has only a few counts. The chain uses TRBV2 and TRBJ1-1, with D tentatively TRBD1 (6 bases). Per germline, CDR1 SNHLY and CDR2 FYNNEI. This CDR3 spans 14 amino acids. Deletions cut 4 bases from V and 1 base from J, with 10 bases between. The CDR3 loop is CASSAIGGNTEAFF. The CDR3 DNA sequence: TGTGCCAGCAGTGCTATAGGGGGGAACACTGAAGCTTTCTTT.

The rearrangement uses TRBV9 and TRBJ2-1, with 11 nucleotides matching TRBD2. This CDR3 contains 15 residues. Trimming took 4 bases from V and 4 from J; bases not matched to a gene: 4. The germline V gene has CDR1 SGDLS and CDR2 YYNGEE. In DNA, the CDR3 is TGTGCCAGCAGCCCGGGACTAGCGGTATACAATGAGCAGTTCTTC. Amino acid sequence: CASSPGLAVYNEQFF.

The rearrangement links TRBV20-1 to TRBJ2-7; D gene ambiguous. The V end lost 4 bases, the J end lost 7 bases, and 11 bases lay between the germline ends. From germline, CDR1 is DFQATT and CDR2 SNEGSKA (reference sequence). This CDR3 region has 11 residues. Here the CDR3 reads CSATLIPEQYF. CDR3 nucleotide sequence: TGCAGTGCTACCCTAATCCCGGAGCAGTACTTC.

This clone was detected a few times. The genes are TRBV6-1 and TRBJ1-5, with D perhaps matching TRBD1 (5 bases). Germline CDR1 MNHNS, CDR2 SASEGT. The CDR3 length is 16 residues. V lost 3 bases, J lost 0 bases, and 12 bases lay in between. CDR3 bases: TGTGCCAGCAGTGACAGGGTTATCCCTAGCAATCAGCCCCAGCATTTT. Encoded protein: CASSDRVIPSNQPQHF.